This TCR beta chain came from a study of cytomegalovirus exposure and HLA in healthy donors. Background on the study: Tens of millions of unique TCRs, all from HLA-typed donors, were included in an early release of the data.

The CDR3 covers 14 residues. V dropped 1 base and J dropped 7; count of bases not matched to a gene: 4. Germline loops: CDR1 SGHTA, CDR2 FQGNSA. PCR amplification relied on 60 Vbeta primers (plus 13 Jbeta primers). Clones were sequenced by immunoSEQ multiplex PCR, and TCRdb holds only the in-frame ones, with some missing. The sample's table shows over 120,000 clones. Points from the study as a whole: By a later analysis, the bulk of CMV-associated TCR beta chains appeared HLA-restricted. Prior analysis indicated that the majority of TCR beta V segments exhibited productivity approximately 90% or approximately 30% of the time. V- and J-gene trimming of TCR beta was linked (in a later analysis) to a missense DCLRE1C variant.

About this clone: Its target is unknown.

The sample taken for sequencing was PBMCs. The chain links TRBV7-2 to TRBJ2-7; 10 nucleotides line up with TRBD1. This receptor was obtained from a male donor in good health and CMV-seronegative. CDR3 DNA sequence: TGTGCCAGCAGCTTAGGGGACAGGGGTTGGGAGCAGTACTTC. This gives the protein CASSLGDRGWEQYF.